These 28 T cell receptor beta chains were all obtained from the same sample, sequenced in a study of CD8 T cells in ankylosing spondylitis. Findings of the study overall: Ankylosing spondylitis blood seemed to carry a telltale TCR beta motif made of roughly 8 highly homologous variants.

What these receptors recognize is not known. One entry per CDR3 protein, called by TCRdb with MiXCR from the 5' RACE reads. The sample gives 750,000 to 850,000 distinct CDR3 sequences, 10% to 15% of which show up once; 0.51% is in the top ten. The specimen was blood, either unsorted or a sorted T cell fraction (not recorded which). The receptors derive from a male donor with ankylosing spondylitis.

There are a few counts of this clonotype. The gene calls are TRBV27 and TRBJ2-3; 13 bases are shared with TRBD2. With V trimmed by 9 bases and J by 10 bases, 19 bases remained unmatched. This CDR3 has 17 residues. Germline V gene data show CDR1 as MNHEY and CDR2 as SMNVEV (reference sequence). CDR3 in DNA: TGTGCCAGTACTCCCCAGACTAGCGGGAGGCCAACCGGGGCGCAGTATTTT. This codes for CASTPQTSGRPTGAQYF.

The chain has TRBV20-1 and TRBJ2-7; D uncertain. This CDR3 region has 13 residues. Trimming took 3 bases from V and 4 from J, leaving 13 bases between them. From germline, CDR1 is DFQATT and CDR2 SNEGSKA (reference sequence). The CDR3 loop is CSASETYGYEQYF. CDR3 nucleotide sequence: TGCAGTGCTAGCGAAACGTACGGGTACGAGCAGTACTTC.

This clonotype appeared many times. The V and J genes are TRBV7-2 and TRBJ2-7; the match to TRBD1 covers 9 bases. CDR3 length: 15 amino acids. With 5 bases clipped from V and 6 bases from J, the junction kept 11 bases outside the gene matches. CDR1 is SGHTA, CDR2 FQGNSA, per germline. The CDR3 spells CASSPNYGTGSEQYF. For the CDR3, the DNA is TGTGCCAGCAGCCCAAACTACGGGACAGGGAGCGAGCAGTACTTC.

The genes are TRBV11-2 and TRBJ2-3, with 8 bases lining up with TRBD2. The germline V gene has CDR1 SGHAT and CDR2 FQNNGV. CDR3 length: 16 amino acids. J was trimmed by 1 base and V by 4 bases; bases with no gene match: 7. CDR3 bases: TGTGCCAGCAGCTGGGACGGGGGGGCCGGCACAGATACGCAGTATTTT. As protein: CASSWDGGAGTDTQYF.

The chain uses TRBV7-3 and TRBJ1-1, with D perhaps matching TRBD1 (6 bases). This CDR3 region has 12 residues. V lost 5 bases, J lost 8 bases, and 12 bases lay in between. The germline V gene has CDR1 SGHTA and CDR2 FQGTGA. CDR3 in amino acids: CASSTGSGEAFF. The CDR3 nucleotides are TGTGCCAGCAGCACAGGGTCAGGGGAAGCTTTCTTT. Looking up the rest from reference TRBV7-3 and TRBJ1-1 gives the full variable domain: GAGVSQTPSNKVTEKGKYVELRCDPISGHTALYWYRQSLGQGPEFLIYFQGTGAADDSGLPNDRFFAVRPEGSVSTLKIQRTERGDSAVYLCASSTGSGEAFFGQGTRLTVV.

This clonotype came up a few times. This sequence joins TRBV18 and TRBJ1-1; TRBD1 aligns across 9 bases. Germline V gene sequence: CDR1 KGHSH, CDR2 LQKENI. This CDR3 is 19 amino acids long. V trimming: 0 bases; J trimming: 0 bases; junction bases outside the gene matches: 11. The DNA of the CDR3 is TGTGCCAGCTCACCACCGGCAGGGACAGGGAAGACCATGAACACTGAAGCTTTCTTT. Translated: CASSPPAGTGKTMNTEAFF.

V and J are TRBV10-3 and TRBJ1-5; 7 bases line up with TRBD1. CDR3 length: 13 amino acids. V lost 10 bases, J lost 4 bases, and 7 bases stayed unmatched. Germline CDR1 reads ENHRY; CDR2 reads SYGVKD. CDR3 nucleotides: TGTGCCACCGCAGGGGGACAGAATCAGCCCCAGCATTTT. Residues: CATAGGQNQPQHF.

The chain employs TRBV5-1 and TRBJ2-2, with a tentative D call TRBD2 (6 bases). Germline lookup yields CDR1 SGHRS and CDR2 YFSETQ. This CDR3 comprises 16 residues. V lost 3 bases and J lost 4, with 16 bases in between. For the CDR3, the DNA is TGCGCCAGCAGCTCAGGGTGGCAGGGAGGCACCGGGGAGCTGTTTTTT. Its protein is CASSSGWQGGTGELFF.

This clonotype was recorded once. A much larger clone differs from this one at a single base, so this may be a read error. The V gene is TRBV20-1, the J gene TRBJ2-2; D is perhaps TRBD1 (6 bases). The CDR3 has 15 amino acids. Trimming pared 4 bases from V and 5 bases from J, leaving 17 bases between. CDR1 and CDR2 (germline): DFQATT, SNEGSKA (reference sequence). The CDR3 reads CSAIDRLRGTGELFF. In DNA, the CDR3 is TGCAGTGCTATAGATCGTCTAAGGGGGACCGGGGAGCTGTTTTTT.

Points on this clonotype: One junction end does not reproduce the germline sequence, and a read error may be involved. The chain employs TRBV29-1 and TRBJ1-1, with 7 nucleotides matching TRBD1. CDR3 length: 12 residues. Germline values: CDR1 SQVTM, CDR2 ANQGSEA. The CDR3 protein is CSAERDSDEAFF. The CDR3 region has the DNA TGCAGCGCTGAACGGGACAGTGATGAAGCTTTCTTT.

The rearrangement links TRBV7-2 to TRBJ1-5, with 7 bases fitting TRBD1. Per germline, CDR1 SGHTA and CDR2 FQGNSA. The CDR3 contains 17 residues. With V trimmed by 1 base and J by 5 bases, 11 bases remained unmatched. Written as DNA, the CDR3 is TGTGCCAGCAGCTTAGGCTACAGGACAGGAACGCATCAGCCCCAGCATTTT. Translated: CASSLGYRTGTHQPQHF.

This clonotype was seen more than once but under ten times. This rearrangement joins TRBV7-2 to TRBJ2-3; the D call may be TRBD1 or TRBD2 (6 bases each). Germline CDR1 is SGHTA and CDR2 is FQGNSA. Trimming took 5 bases from V and 0 from J, leaving 12 bases between them. The length of the CDR3 is 15 residues. This CDR3 is CASSPEGGSTDTQYF. DNA of the CDR3: TGTGCCAGCAGCCCAGAGGGGGGAAGCACAGATACGCAGTATTTT.

This clonotype was counted many times. The rearrangement links TRBV29-1 to TRBJ2-1, with D perhaps matching TRBD1 or TRBD2 (5 bases each). CDR1 SQVTM and CDR2 ANQGSEA come from the germline V gene. V was cut by 4 bases and J by 7 bases, with 14 bases left in between. The CDR3 covers 13 residues. The CDR3 spells CSVGRGLSNEQFF. Written as DNA, the CDR3 is TGCAGCGTTGGCCGGGGCCTATCAAATGAGCAGTTCTTC.

This clonotype was seen repeatedly, ten times or more. The J gene is TRBJ1-3, the V gene TRBV3-1; no clear D. The CDR3 is made up of 14 amino acids. V lost 0 bases to trimming and J lost 3 bases, with 6 bases between them. The germline V gene encodes CDR1 LGHDT and CDR2 YNNKEL (reference sequence). The CDR3, as DNA: TGTGCCAGCAGCCAAGAGGACCTTGGAAACACCATATATTTT. As protein: CASSQEDLGNTIYF.

The table lists this clonotype with a few counts. The genes are TRBV7-6 and TRBJ2-2; TRBD1 matches at 7 bases. CDR1 and CDR2 (germline): SGHVS, FNYEAQ. This CDR3 spans 18 amino acids. V shed 4 bases, J shed 3 bases, and the junction held 14 bases outside the gene matches. The CDR3 here is CASSWATTGEAYTGELFF. CDR3 coding DNA: TGTGCCAGCAGCTGGGCCACAACAGGGGAAGCGTACACCGGGGAGCTGTTTTTT.

The gene calls are TRBV20-1 and TRBJ1-5; D not resolved. Trimming took off 1 base at V and 0 bases at J, with 13 bases between the two ends. Per the germline V gene, CDR1 is DFQATT and CDR2 is SNEGSKA (reference sequence). The CDR3 sequence is 16 residues long. The CDR3 region is CSARVPEGYSNQPQHF. The CDR3 region has the DNA TGCAGTGCTAGAGTCCCCGAGGGCTATAGCAATCAGCCCCAGCATTTT.

V and J are TRBV11-2 and TRBJ1-2, with 7 bases aligning to TRBD1. The germline gives CDR1 SGHAT, CDR2 FQNNGV. The V and J ends lost 6 bases and 4 bases, in that order; junction bases with no gene match: 11. This CDR3 region has 15 residues. The CDR3 nucleotides are TGTGCCAGCAGAGTGAACCGACAGGGCATCTATGGCTACACCTTC. It encodes CASRVNRQGIYGYTF.

This clonotype was picked up a small number of times. As DNA, the CDR3 is TGTGCCAGCAGAACCGGGACCCTGGGTCTCTCTGGAAACACCATATATTTT. Translated: CASRTGTLGLSGNTIYF. V usage is TRBV12-3 or TRBV12-4 and J usage is TRBJ1-3; possible D gene TRBD1, 5 bases. This CDR3 is built from 17 residues. V was pared by 6 bases and J by 0 bases, with 18 bases between.

V is TRBV7-3 and J is TRBJ1-1, with D possibly TRBD1 on 6 matching bases. Germline V gives CDR1 SGHTA, CDR2 FQGTGA. V was clipped by 1 base and J by 2 bases, with 14 bases between them. This CDR3 region has 16 residues. For the CDR3, the DNA is TGTGCCAGCAGCTTAAATCCCCGGACAGAAAACACTGAAGCTTTCTTT. Its protein product is CASSLNPRTENTEAFF.

V usage is TRBV12-3 or TRBV12-4 and J usage is TRBJ2-3, with 11 positions matching TRBD2. With 7 bases clipped from V and 9 bases from J, the junction kept 12 bases outside the gene matches. The CDR3 extends over 15 amino acids. This chain's CDR3 is CASTIAGGAVTTQYF. CDR3 bases: TGTGCCAGCACCATAGCGGGAGGGGCTGTTACGACGCAGTATTTT.

The V gene is TRBV12-3 or TRBV12-4, the J gene TRBJ1-2; D is unclear. This CDR3 is built from 12 residues. Between the trimmed V and J ends, which lost 4 bases and 8 bases, there was a span of 11 bases. The CDR3 sequence: CASSSPPFGYTF. In DNA, the CDR3 is TGTGCCAGCAGTTCCCCTCCTTTCGGCTACACCTTC.

The sample holds many counts of this clonotype. V is TRBV12-3 or TRBV12-4 and J is TRBJ2-1, with 7 bases that match TRBD1. The CDR3 has 15 residues. Trimming took 5 bases from V and 2 from J; bases not matched to a gene: 6. CDR3 in amino acids: CASSPDRVPYNEQFF. The CDR3 nucleotides are TGTGCCAGCAGTCCTGACAGGGTCCCCTACAATGAGCAGTTCTTC.

A few counts support this clonotype. The chain has TRBV28 and TRBJ2-1; D might be TRBD2 (5 bases). Trimming removed 6 bases from V and 6 bases from J, with 6 bases in between. The germline V gene has CDR1 MDHEN and CDR2 SYDVKM. The CDR3 is 11 residues long. CDR3 region: CASSGVNEQFF. CDR3 coding DNA: TGTGCCAGCAGCGGGGTCAATGAGCAGTTCTTC.

The V gene is TRBV6-2 or TRBV6-3, the J gene TRBJ2-2; D call uncertain. Trimming left V 1 base short and J 2 bases short, with 5 bases between. Germline CDR1 and CDR2: MNHEY and SVGEGT. The CDR3 consists of 14 residues. Here the CDR3 reads CASSYWSNTGELFF. Written as DNA, the CDR3 is TGTGCCAGCAGTTACTGGAGTAACACCGGGGAGCTGTTTTTT.

This clonotype was picked up a small number of times. The rearrangement joins TRBV15 to TRBJ2-3, with TRBD1 identical over 10 bases. Germline CDR1 reads LNHNV; CDR2 reads YYDKDF (reference sequence). J lost 8 bases, V lost 5 bases, and 7 bases had no gene match. This CDR3 is built from 14 residues. CDR3 sequence: CATSLGQGISTQYF. The CDR3 coding sequence is TGTGCCACCAGCCTGGGACAGGGGATTTCTACGCAGTATTTT. Drawing the rest from reference TRBV15 and TRBJ2-3, the complete variable domain is DAMVIQNPRYQVTQFGKPVTLSCSQTLNHNVMYWYQQKSSQAPKLLFHYYDKDFNNEADTPDNFQSRRPNTSFCFLDIRSPGLGDTAMYLCATSLGQGISTQYFGPGTRLTVL.

A word on this clonotype: Sequence at one end of the junction differs from germline and may be a read error. The chain links TRBV7-7 to TRBJ2-1; the D gene is possibly TRBD1 (6 bases). Germline CDR1 and CDR2: SSHAT and FNYEAQ (reference sequence). The CDR3 contains 14 residues. The CDR3 protein is CASSQQGRYNEQFF. CDR3 DNA: TGTGCTAGCAGCCAACAGGGAAGGTACAATGAGCAGTTCTTC.

Note on this clonotype: A single base separates this from a much larger clone, so it may be a read error. V is TRBV5-1 and J is TRBJ2-7; D possibly corresponds to TRBD1 (5 bases). Deletions cut 5 bases from V and 4 bases from J, with 13 bases between. This CDR3 has 13 residues. Germline V gene sequence: CDR1 SGHRS, CDR2 YFSETQ. CDR3 DNA sequence: TGCGCCAGCAGTCGTAAAGGGGTTTACGAGCAGTACTTC. It yields the protein CASSRKGVYEQYF.

Many counts were recorded for this clonotype. This chain connects TRBV12-3 or TRBV12-4 to TRBJ1-1; maybe TRBD1 (6 bases). Deletions cut 7 bases from V and 2 bases from J, with 14 bases between. There are 14 residues in the CDR3. In DNA, the CDR3 is TGTGCCAGCAAGGCAGGGGTCTTAAACACTGAAGCTTTCTTT. This translates into CASKAGVLNTEAFF.